The 17 T cell receptor beta chains in this list originate from one sample, sequenced in a study of blood T cell repertoires in COVID-19. Profiled with immunoSEQ multiplex PCR; TCRdb holds only in-frame clones, not every one. This sample yields under 45,000 clones, of which approximately 91% are seen a single time; around 0.4% belongs to the top ten. Source material: peripheral blood. These receptors were collected from a human donor in a cohort sampled during active COVID-19.

This rearrangement joins TRBV7-8 to TRBJ2-5, with 8 positions matching TRBD2. From germline, CDR1 is SGHVS and CDR2 FQNEAQ. The CDR3 runs to 15 residues. Germline trimming cut 1 base from V and 5 bases from J; bases unmatched to any gene: 6. The chain's CDR3 is CASSLVALAEETQYF. Here the CDR3 DNA reads TGTGCCAGCAGCTTAGTGGCACTAGCGGAGGAGACCCAGTACTTC. Drawing the rest from reference TRBV7-8 and TRBJ2-5, the complete variable domain is GAGVSQSPRYKVAKRGQDVALRCDPISGHVSLFWYQQALGQGPEFLTYFQNEAQLDKSGLPSDRFFAERPEGSVSTLKIQRTQQEDSAVYLCASSLVALAEETQYFGPGTRLLVL.

The V and J genes are TRBV7-2 and TRBJ1-1; no definite D call. Germline loops: CDR1 SGHTA, CDR2 FQGNSA. Between the trimmed V and J ends, which lost 0 bases and 7 bases, there was a span of 9 bases. This CDR3 spans 13 amino acids. In DNA, the CDR3 is TGTGCCAGCAGCTTAGCAGGAGGGATTGAAGCTTTCTTT. It yields the protein CASSLAGGIEAFF.

V gene TRBV20-1 combines with J gene TRBJ2-3; TRBD1 agrees at 9 bases. Losses at the gene ends were 3 bases for V and 5 bases for J; bases not matched to a gene: 24. There are 20 residues in the CDR3. Germline V gives CDR1 DFQATT, CDR2 SNEGSKA (reference sequence). CDR3 protein: CSASDIGDRVYSSPQDTQYF. In DNA, the CDR3 is TGCAGTGCTAGTGATATCGGGGACAGGGTTTATTCATCGCCACAAGATACGCAGTATTTT.

The table lists this clone with a few counts. The J gene is TRBJ2-7, the V gene TRBV7-9; tentatively, D is TRBD1 (6 bases). Trimming removed 5 bases from V and 2 bases from J, with 13 bases in between. The CDR3 is 14 residues long. Looked up from germline, CDR1 is SEHNR and CDR2 is FQNEAQ (reference sequence). The CDR3 reads CASSPVDRTYEQYF. CDR3 in DNA: TGTGCCAGCAGCCCTGTGGACAGAACCTACGAGCAGTACTTC.

V gene TRBV7-8 combines with J gene TRBJ2-7; 10 nucleotides match TRBD2. Germline lookup yields CDR1 SGHVS and CDR2 FQNEAQ. The CDR3 sequence is 12 residues long. J lost 3 bases, V lost 10 bases, and 3 bases had no gene match. The CDR3 coding sequence is TGTGCCATCCGGACTAGCGGCTACGAGCAGTACTTC. Translation: CAIRTSGYEQYF. The full variable domain, in which reference TRBV7-8 and TRBJ2-7 provide the parts outside the CDR3, is GAGVSQSPRYKVAKRGQDVALRCDPISGHVSLFWYQQALGQGPEFLTYFQNEAQLDKSGLPSDRFFAERPEGSVSTLKIQRTQQEDSAVYLCAIRTSGYEQYFGPGTRLTVT.

The chain uses TRBV11-2 and TRBJ2-7; 8 bases line up with TRBD1. The CDR3 is made up of 17 amino acids. Germline assignment: CDR1 SGHAT and CDR2 FQNNGV. Germline trimming cut 4 bases from V and 3 bases from J; bases unmatched to any gene: 14. DNA for the CDR3: TGTGCCAGCAGCTACAATAGGCGAGGACAGGGAATCTACGAGCAGTACTTC. Translated: CASSYNRRGQGIYEQYF.

The rearrangement joins TRBV5-4 to TRBJ1-1; 8 bases map to TRBD1. Trimming removed 0 bases from V and 0 bases from J; junction bases left unmatched: 4. Germline loops: CDR1 SGHNT, CDR2 YYREEE (reference sequence). This CDR3 spans 16 amino acids. DNA of the CDR3: TGTGCCAGCAGCTTGGAGGGACAGGACATGAACACTGAAGCTTTCTTT. It encodes CASSLEGQDMNTEAFF.

This chain connects TRBV5-1 to TRBJ1-2, with a tentative D call TRBD1 (5 bases). CDR3 size: 12 residues. Between the trimmed V and J ends, which lost 4 bases and 5 bases, there was a span of 9 bases. Germline loops: CDR1 SGHRS, CDR2 YFSETQ. The CDR3 spells CASSRGEYGYTF. CDR3 bases: TGCGCCAGCAGCCGGGGGGAGTATGGCTACACCTTC.

The chain has TRBV12-5 and TRBJ1-1, with D possibly TRBD1 on 5 matching bases. The CDR3 is made up of 15 amino acids. From germline, CDR1 is LGHNT and CDR2 FRNRAP. Trimming removed 1 base at V and 5 bases at J, with 14 bases between. CDR3 loop: CASGLGQPGGTEAFF. For the CDR3, the DNA is TGTGCTAGTGGTTTGGGACAGCCTGGGGGGACTGAAGCTTTCTTT.

The rearrangement links TRBV6-2 or TRBV6-3 to TRBJ2-7; D is uncertain. The V and J ends lost 2 bases and 6 bases respectively, with 14 bases between them. In germline, CDR1 is MNHEY, CDR2 SVGEGT. The CDR3 extends over 14 amino acids. CDR3 DNA: TGTGCCAGCAGTTACAAGCTGCAGGCCGCCGAGCAGTACTTC. Translated: CASSYKLQAAEQYF.

This clone has just one count. V usage is TRBV10-3 and J usage is TRBJ2-7; D is perhaps TRBD1 (7 bases). Germline V lookup: CDR1 ENHRY, CDR2 SYGVKD. The CDR3 is 15 amino acids. Between the trimmed V and J ends, which lost 2 bases and 7 bases, there was a span of 18 bases. Here the CDR3 DNA reads TGTGCCATCAGTGAGGTGGAGGGGGCTGGTCAGGAGCAGTACTTC. It specifies CAISEVEGAGQEQYF.

The genes are TRBV11-2 and TRBJ2-7; 7 nucleotides line up with TRBD2. The CDR3 has 15 residues. V lost 2 bases and J lost 4; bases outside the gene matches: 8. Germline V gives CDR1 SGHAT, CDR2 FQNNGV. The CDR3, as DNA: TGTGCCAGCAGCTTAAGGGAGGGGTTGGTGTACGAGCAGTACTTC. This gives the protein CASSLREGLVYEQYF.

The chain has TRBV2 and TRBJ1-1; no firm D call. V was cut by 4 bases and J by 3 bases, with 6 bases left in between. Looked up from germline, CDR1 is SNHLY and CDR2 is FYNNEI. The CDR3 covers 12 residues. CDR3: CASSGADTEAFF. CDR3 in DNA: TGTGCCAGCAGTGGGGCAGACACTGAAGCTTTCTTT.

The V call is TRBV19, the J call TRBJ1-5; D is possibly TRBD1 (5 bases). The CDR3 is made up of 16 amino acids. V was pared by 9 bases and J by 3 bases, with 21 bases between. Germline-derived CDR1 and CDR2 are LNHDA and SQIVND (reference sequence). Here the CDR3 DNA reads TGTGCCAGCCAGCTCACATTTGCAGGGTCCAATCAGCCCCAGCATTTT. Amino acids: CASQLTFAGSNQPQHF.

The rearrangement uses TRBV18 and TRBJ2-7; 11 bases are shared with TRBD1. This CDR3 has 15 amino acids. Trimming at V came to 5 bases and at J to 1 base, leaving 4 bases not matched to a gene. Germline V gives CDR1 KGHSH, CDR2 LQKENI. The CDR3 reads CASSSDRGPSYEQYF. CDR3 coding DNA: TGTGCCAGCTCATCGGACAGGGGGCCGTCCTACGAGCAGTACTTC.

The chain links TRBV25-1 to TRBJ1-6; unclear D gene. Germline lookup yields CDR1 MGHDK and CDR2 SYGVNS. With 0 bases removed from V and 10 bases from J, the gap between germline ends came to 10 bases. The CDR3 is 14 residues long. This chain's CDR3 is CASSEYGTGSPLHF. The CDR3 DNA reads TGTGCCAGCAGTGAATACGGAACCGGGTCACCCCTCCACTTT.

The chain couples TRBV27 to TRBJ2-7; 7 bases are a match to TRBD1. V shed 5 bases, J shed 2 bases, and the junction held 9 bases outside the gene matches. The CDR3 covers 15 residues. Germline values: CDR1 MNHEY, CDR2 SMNVEV (reference sequence). This CDR3 is CASSRTGDGAYEQYF. The CDR3 DNA sequence: TGTGCCAGCAGTAGAACAGGGGATGGGGCCTACGAGCAGTACTTC.